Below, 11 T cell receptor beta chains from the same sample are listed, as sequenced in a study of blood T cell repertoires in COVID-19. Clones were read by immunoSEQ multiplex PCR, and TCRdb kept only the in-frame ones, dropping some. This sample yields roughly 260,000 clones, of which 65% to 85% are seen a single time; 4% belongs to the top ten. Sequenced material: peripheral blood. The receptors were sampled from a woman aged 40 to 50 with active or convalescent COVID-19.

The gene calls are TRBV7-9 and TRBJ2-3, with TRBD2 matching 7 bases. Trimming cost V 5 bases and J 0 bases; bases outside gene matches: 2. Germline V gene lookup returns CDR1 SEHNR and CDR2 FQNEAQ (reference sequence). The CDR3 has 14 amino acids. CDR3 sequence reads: CASSGRGSTDTQYF. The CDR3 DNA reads TGTGCCAGCAGCGGGAGGGGAAGCACAGATACGCAGTATTTT.

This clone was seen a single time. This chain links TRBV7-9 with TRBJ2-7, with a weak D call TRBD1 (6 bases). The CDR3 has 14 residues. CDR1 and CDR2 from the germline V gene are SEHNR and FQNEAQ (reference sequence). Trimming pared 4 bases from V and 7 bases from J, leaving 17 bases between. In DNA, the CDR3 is TGTGCCAGCAGCTACGCCAGGGGCCCCTGGGAGCAGTACTTC. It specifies CASSYARGPWEQYF.

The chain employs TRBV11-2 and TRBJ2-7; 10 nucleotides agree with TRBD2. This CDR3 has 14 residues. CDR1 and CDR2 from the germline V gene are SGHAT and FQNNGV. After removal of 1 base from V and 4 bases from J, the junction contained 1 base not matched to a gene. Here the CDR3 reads CASSLGAGGYEQYF. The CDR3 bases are TGTGCCAGCAGCTTAGGAGCGGGAGGGTACGAGCAGTACTTC.

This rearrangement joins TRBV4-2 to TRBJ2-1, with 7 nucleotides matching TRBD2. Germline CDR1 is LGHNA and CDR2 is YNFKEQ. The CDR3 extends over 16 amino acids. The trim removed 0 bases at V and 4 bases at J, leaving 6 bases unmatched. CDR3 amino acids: CASSQDPRGGYNEQFF. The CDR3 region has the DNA TGTGCCAGCAGCCAAGATCCTCGCGGGGGTTACAATGAGCAGTTCTTC.

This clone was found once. CDR3 sequence: CASSPGRTGGSGQPQHF. The CDR3 DNA follows: TGTGCCAGCTCACCCGGACGGACAGGGGGCTCGGGACAGCCCCAGCATTTT. The chain recombines TRBV18 with TRBJ1-5; TRBD1 aligns across 11 bases. V shed 3 bases, J shed 7 bases, and the junction held 11 bases outside the gene matches. The CDR3 is 17 amino acids. Germline CDR1 and CDR2: KGHSH and LQKENI.

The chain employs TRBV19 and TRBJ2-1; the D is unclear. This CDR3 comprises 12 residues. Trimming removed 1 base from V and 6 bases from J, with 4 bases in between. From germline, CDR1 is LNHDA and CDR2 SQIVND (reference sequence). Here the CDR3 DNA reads TGTGCCAGTAGTATAGCTTTCAATGAGCAGTTCTTC. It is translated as CASSIAFNEQFF. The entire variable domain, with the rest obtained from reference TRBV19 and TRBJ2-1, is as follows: DGGITQSPKYLFRKEGQNVTLSCEQNLNHDAMYWYRQDPGQGLRLIYYSQIVNDFQKGDIAEGYSVSREKKESFPLTVTSAQKNPTAFYLCASSIAFNEQFFGPGTRLTVL.

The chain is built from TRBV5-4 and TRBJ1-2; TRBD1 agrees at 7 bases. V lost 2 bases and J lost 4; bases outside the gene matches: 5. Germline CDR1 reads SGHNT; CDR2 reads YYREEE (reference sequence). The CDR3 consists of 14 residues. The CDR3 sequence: CASSFTGQIYGYTF. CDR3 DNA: TGTGCCAGCAGCTTCACGGGACAGATCTATGGCTACACCTTC.

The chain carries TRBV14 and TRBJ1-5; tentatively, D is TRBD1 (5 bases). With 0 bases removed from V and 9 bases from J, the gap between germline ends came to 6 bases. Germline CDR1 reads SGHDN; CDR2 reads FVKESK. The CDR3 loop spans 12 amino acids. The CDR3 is CASSQDQGPQHF. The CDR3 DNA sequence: TGTGCCAGCAGCCAAGATCAGGGGCCCCAGCATTTT.

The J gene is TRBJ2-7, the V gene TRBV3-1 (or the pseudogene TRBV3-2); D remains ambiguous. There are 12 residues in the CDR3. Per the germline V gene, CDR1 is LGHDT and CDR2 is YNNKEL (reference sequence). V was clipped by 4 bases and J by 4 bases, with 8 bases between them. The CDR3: CASSLHTYEQYF. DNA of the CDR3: TGTGCCAGCAGCCTCCATACTTACGAGCAGTACTTC.

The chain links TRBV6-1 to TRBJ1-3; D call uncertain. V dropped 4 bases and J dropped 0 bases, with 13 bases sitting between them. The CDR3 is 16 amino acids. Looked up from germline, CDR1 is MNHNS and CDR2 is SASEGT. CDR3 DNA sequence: TGTGCCAGCAGTGTCTTCCACAGAAACTCTGGAAACACCATATATTTT. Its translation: CASSVFHRNSGNTIYF.

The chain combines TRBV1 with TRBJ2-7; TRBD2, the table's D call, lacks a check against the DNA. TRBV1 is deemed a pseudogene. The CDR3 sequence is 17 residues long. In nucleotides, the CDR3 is TGCACCAGCAGCCAACAGTCCTGGCGGGGGGGCTACTACGAGCAGTACGTC. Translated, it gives CTSSQQSWRGGYYEQYV.